The sample holds many counts of the clone carrying this T cell receptor beta chain. Its cognate antigen is unknown. V lost 1 base and J lost 8, with 13 bases in between. There are 14 residues in the CDR3. Germline loops: CDR1 SGHRS, CDR2 YFSETQ. The data originate from a study of T cells after yellow fever vaccination. Findings and limits, study-wide: Contamination of FACS-sorted repertoires by abundant clonotypes from the bulk population could occur.

Each CDR3 protein is one row after TCRdb ran MiXCR on the 5' RACE reads. This sample has about 240,000 distinct CDR3 sequences, with 6.9% found just once. This receptor was identified in a man aged 30 to 39 who received the YFV17D yellow fever vaccine. The chain carries TRBV5-1 and TRBJ2-1; D not certain. The starting material was CD4+ T cells sorted from PBMCs, obtained 15 days after the yellow fever booster vaccination. CDR3 sequence reads: CASSLMIGGDEQFF. The DNA for the CDR3 is TGCGCCAGCAGCTTGATGATCGGTGGGGATGAGCAGTTCTTC.